This T cell receptor beta chain was sequenced for a study of CXCR3-negative and CXCR3-positive naive CD8 T cells. Every CD8+ T cell subset underwent triplicate sorting at some 300,000 cells apiece. The TRB libraries of cDNA were built by UMI-labeled 5' RACE. TCRdb reprocessed the 5' RACE reads, with one entry per CDR3 protein and no DNA. The listing contains under 50,000 distinct CDR3 sequences. Sample: naive CXCR3- CD8+ T cells from blood. Specified subset: CD45RO-CCR7+CD27+CD95- naive CD8+ T cells lacking CXCR3 (TNR3-). This clonotype was obtained from a human donor in good health. Some clones in this sample may be carry-over from other donors' samples.

CDR3 sequence reads: CASSFQESYEQYF. The V call is TRBV7-9, the J call TRBJ2-7. This CDR3 has 13 residues. Germline assignment: CDR1 SEHNR and CDR2 FQNEAQ (reference sequence).